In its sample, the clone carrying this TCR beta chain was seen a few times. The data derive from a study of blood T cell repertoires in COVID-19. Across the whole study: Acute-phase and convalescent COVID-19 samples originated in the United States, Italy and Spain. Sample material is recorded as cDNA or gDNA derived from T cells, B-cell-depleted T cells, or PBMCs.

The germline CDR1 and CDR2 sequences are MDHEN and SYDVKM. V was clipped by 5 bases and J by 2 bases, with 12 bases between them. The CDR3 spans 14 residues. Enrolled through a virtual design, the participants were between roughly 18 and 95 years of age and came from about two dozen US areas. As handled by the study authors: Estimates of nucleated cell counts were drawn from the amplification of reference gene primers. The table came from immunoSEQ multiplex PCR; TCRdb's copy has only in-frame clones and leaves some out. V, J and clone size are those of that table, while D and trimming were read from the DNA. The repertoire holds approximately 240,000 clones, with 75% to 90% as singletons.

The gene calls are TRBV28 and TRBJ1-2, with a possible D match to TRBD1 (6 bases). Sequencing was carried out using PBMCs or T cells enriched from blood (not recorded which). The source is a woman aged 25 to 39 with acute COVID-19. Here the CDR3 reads CASSPPGQNYGYTF. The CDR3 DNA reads TGTGCCAGCAGTCCTCCGGGACAAAACTATGGCTACACCTTC.